This T cell receptor beta chain was identified in a study of PD-1 blockade in classical Hodgkin lymphoma. Study observations and caveats: Reports indicated that newly diagnosed patients had lower baseline TCR diversity than healthy donors did. Differences between repertoires have undefined causes, possibly disease activity or prior therapy.

In regard to this clone: Antigen specificity is unknown.

Assay: immunoSEQ multiplex PCR; the TCRdb copy retains only in-frame clones and omits some. Of under 9,500 clones listed, 91% were seen once; the top ten hold about 8.1%. Stated time point: newly diagnosed, previously untreated cHL patient sample. CD8+ T cell isolation from thawed PBMCs was performed by magnetic negative selection. What served as comparison were PBMCs in newly diagnosed, untreated classical Hodgkin lymphoma. Per the germline V gene, CDR1 is MGHRA and CDR2 is YSYEKL. The CDR3 sequence is 14 residues long. J gave up 3 bases and V 4 bases, and 3 bases lay outside the gene matches. The source is a human donor with classical Hodgkin lymphoma. The source material was CD8+ T cells from blood. V usage is TRBV4-1 and J usage is TRBJ2-7; 10 nucleotides agree with TRBD1. The chain's CDR3 is CASSLGQGSYEQYF. The CDR3 DNA reads TGCGCCAGCAGCCTGGGACAGGGGAGCTACGAGCAGTACTTC.